These T cell receptor beta chains were read from a single sample in a study of beta chain features in type 1 diabetes. TCRdb's table, derived via immunoSEQ multiplex PCR, lists solely in-frame clones and lacks some. This table has 310,000 or so clones, 15% appearing once. The sample consisted of naive CD4+ T cells from blood. The receptors come from a man aged 18 to 30 with type 1 diabetes. CDR3s leave out the opening cysteine and the closing phenylalanine or tryptophan. Each record gives: V gene, J gene, CDR3 protein.

V: TRBV12-5; J: TRBJ2-7; CDR3: ASAQGAGEQY
V: TRBV30; J: TRBJ2-1; CDR3: AWNLGTSSYNEQF
V: TRBV10-3; J: TRBJ2-3; CDR3: AISESSTHTQY
V: TRBV5-4; J: TRBJ1-2; CDR3: ASSFGEGVRGYT
V: TRBV7-2; J: TRBJ2-5; CDR3: ASSSARGETQY
V: TRBV30; J: TRBJ1-1; CDR3: AWTGQALTDTEAF
V: TRBV5-1; J: TRBJ1-5; CDR3: ASSSSRAEGNQPQH
V: TRBV19; J: TRBJ1-1; CDR3: ASSRDRNTEAF
V: TRBV18; J: TRBJ2-4; CDR3: ASSPQGTIGNIQY
V: TRBV27; J: TRBJ2-1; CDR3: ASSQSGRAGAQF
V: TRBV10-3; J: TRBJ1-2; CDR3: AISVRGTYGYT
V: TRBV28; J: TRBJ2-7; CDR3: ASSHYYEQY
V: TRBV7-9; J: TRBJ1-1; CDR3: ASTRQGPPEAF
V: TRBV29-1; J: TRBJ1-2; CDR3: SVGADRTYGYT
V: TRBV7-9; J: TRBJ2-5; CDR3: ASSSPGGPQETQY
V: TRBV5-1; J: TRBJ2-7; CDR3: ASSLALSSLEQY